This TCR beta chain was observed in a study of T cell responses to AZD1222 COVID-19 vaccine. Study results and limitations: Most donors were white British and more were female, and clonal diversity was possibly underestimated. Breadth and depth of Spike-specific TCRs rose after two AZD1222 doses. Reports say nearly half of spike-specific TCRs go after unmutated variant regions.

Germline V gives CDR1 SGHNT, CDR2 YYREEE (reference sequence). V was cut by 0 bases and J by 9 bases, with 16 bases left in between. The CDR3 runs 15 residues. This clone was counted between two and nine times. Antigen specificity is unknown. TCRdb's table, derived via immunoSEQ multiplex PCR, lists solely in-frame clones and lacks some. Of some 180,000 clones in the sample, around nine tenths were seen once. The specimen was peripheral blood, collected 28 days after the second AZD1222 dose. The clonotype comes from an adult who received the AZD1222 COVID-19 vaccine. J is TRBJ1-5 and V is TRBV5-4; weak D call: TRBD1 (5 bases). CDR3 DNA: TGTGCCAGCAGCTTGGCGCCAGGGCGGGGACGGCCCCAGCATTTT. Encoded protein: CASSLAPGRGRPQHF.